This T cell receptor (beta chain) was found in a study of shared clonotypes between healthy human individuals. Study in general: Donors consisted of two women and a few men between 18 and 49.

As processed by the authors: ImmunoSEQ output lacked quality scores and full-length reads, limiting matched filtering. The data were produced by immunoSEQ multiplex PCR, yet TCRdb's version contains in-frame clones alone and is incomplete. From that table come the V and J calls and clone size; the DNA was used to work out D and trimming. The sample yields a few million clones, 80% to 95% seen once. The CDR3 spans 15 residues. V was trimmed by 6 bases and J by 5 bases, leaving 19 bases between them. Germline V CDR1 and CDR2: MNHEY, SVGAGI. About this clone: Its antigen is not known.

Study-wide results and limits: Clonotypes not shared had lower generation probabilities than those common to all four donors. Larger richness was generally estimated for naive than memory subsets.

This sequence was found in a man between 18 and 29 years old in good health. Some clones in this sample may be carry-over from other donors' samples. The sample was naive CD4+ T cells from PBMCs. Regarding subset: CD45RA+ positively selected. The chain carries TRBV6-5 and TRBJ1-2, with D possibly matching TRBD1 (6 bases). The CDR3: CASSPGGRQRYGYTF. The CDR3 nucleotides read TGTGCCAGCAGCCCGGGGGGCAGGCAAAGATATGGCTACACCTTC.